One and the same sample provided the 12 T cell receptor beta chains below, sequenced in a study of shared clonotypes between healthy human individuals. Measured with immunoSEQ multiplex PCR; TCRdb has only the in-frame clones, and not every one. The table shows over 700,000 clones, with 55% to 75% occurring only once. Sample: memory CD4+ T cells sorted from blood. The subset was: CD45RA-negative fraction. Source of these receptors: a woman in her 30s in good health.

This chain links TRBV10-2 with TRBJ1-5; D is possibly TRBD1 (5 bases). Trimming shortened V by 3 bases and J by 4 bases, and 10 bases separated the two germline ends. This CDR3 region has 14 residues. Germline CDR1 is WSHSY and CDR2 is SAAADI. Here the CDR3 DNA reads TGCGCCAGCAGTGACCCGACAGAAAATCAGCCCCAGCATTTT. Protein sequence: CASSDPTENQPQHF.

Remarks on this clone: This may be a read error, as it is one base from a much larger clone. The chain combines TRBV9 with TRBJ1-3; D not resolved. The CDR3 runs to 13 residues. The germline CDR1 and CDR2 sequences are SGDLS and YYNGEE. V lost 3 bases and J lost 0, with 4 bases in between. The CDR3 spells CASSENSGNTIYF. The CDR3 nucleotides read TGTGCCAGCAGCGAGAACTCTGGAAACACCATATATTTT.

The gene calls are TRBV28 and TRBJ2-3; TRBD2 agrees at 9 bases. The CDR3 loop spans 19 amino acids. Germline assignment: CDR1 MDHEN and CDR2 SYDVKM. V gave up 6 bases and J gave up 3 bases; unmatched junction bases: 19. CDR3 nucleotides: TGTGCCAGCAGACCCCGTACCCTGGGCGGGAGGGCCGGTACAGATACGCAGTATTTT. Translation gives CASRPRTLGGRAGTDTQYF.

In this sample, this clone turned up a few times. Other DNA sequences in this specimen translate into the identical CDR3. This rearrangement joins TRBV11-2 to TRBJ1-4; a weak D match, TRBD1 (6 bases). CDR1 is SGHAT, CDR2 FQNNGV, per germline. Trimming took 5 bases from V and 5 from J, leaving 12 bases between them. The CDR3 runs 14 residues. The CDR3 loop reads CASSRGQLNEKLFF. As DNA, the CDR3 is TGTGCCAGCAGCCGTGGACAGCTCAATGAAAAACTGTTTTTT.

This clone was counted between two and nine times. V gene TRBV27 combines with J gene TRBJ2-7; 7 bases are shared with TRBD1. V was clipped by 3 bases and J by 3 bases; unmatched bases: 5. This CDR3 contains 14 residues. Germline CDR1 reads MNHEY; CDR2 reads SMNVEV (reference sequence). The CDR3 nucleotides are TGTGCCAGCAGTTTGGGCAGGGGGTTCTACGAGCAGTACTTC. Its translation: CASSLGRGFYEQYF.

The chain carries TRBV10-3 and TRBJ2-2; 7 bases are a match to TRBD2. CDR1 ENHRY and CDR2 SYGVKD come from the germline V gene. The J segment lost 8 bases and the V segment lost 10 bases, leaving 7 bases of the junction unmatched. The CDR3 consists of 12 residues. For the CDR3, the DNA is TGTGCCACTAACGAGGGACTAGGGGAGCTGTTTTTT. Residues: CATNEGLGELFF.

This clone was seen only a few times. The chain combines TRBV19 with TRBJ1-5, with D uncertain. Germline V gene data show CDR1 as LNHDA and CDR2 as SQIVND (reference sequence). Trimming stripped 8 bases from V and 2 bases from J, with 16 bases between. The length of the CDR3 is 15 residues. The CDR3 nucleotides read TGTGCCAGTCTTGAGGGAGTATATGGCAATCAGCCCCAGCATTTT. It is translated as CASLEGVYGNQPQHF.

There are many counts of this clone. CDR3 residues: CASSVGTSRQYF. CDR3 DNA sequence: TGTGCCAGCAGTGTGGGTACTAGTCGGCAGTATTTT. The chain is built from TRBV2 and TRBJ2-3; perhaps TRBD2 as D (5 bases). This CDR3 has 12 residues. V dropped 4 bases and J dropped 11 bases, with 13 bases sitting between them. Looked up from germline, CDR1 is SNHLY and CDR2 is FYNNEI. The whole variable domain, filled in from reference TRBV2 and TRBJ2-3, reads EPEVTQTPSHQVTQMGQEVILRCVPISNHLYFYWYRQILGQKVEFLVSFYNNEISEKSEIFDDQFSVERPDGSNFTLKIRSTKLEDSAMYFCASSVGTSRQYFGPGTRLTVL.

Only one count was recorded for this clone. V is TRBV7-9 and J is TRBJ2-3; TRBD2 agrees at 10 bases. The CDR3 runs 16 residues. CDR1 and CDR2 (germline): SEHNR, FQNEAQ (reference sequence). V dropped 5 bases and J dropped 0; count of bases not matched to a gene: 5. The CDR3 DNA sequence: TGTGCCAGCAGCCAGGGACTAGCGAGGAGCACAGATACGCAGTATTTT. This gives the protein CASSQGLARSTDTQYF.

On this clone itself: Possible read error: a much larger clone is one base away. This chain joins TRBV7-7 and TRBJ1-2; D is unresolved. The germline V gene has CDR1 SSHAT and CDR2 FNYEAQ (reference sequence). V was shortened by 1 base and J by 6 bases, with 3 bases between the two germline ends. The CDR3 spans 11 residues. CDR3 region: CASSLGDGYTF. In DNA form, the CDR3 reads TGTGCCAGCAGCTTAGGGGATGGCTACACCTTC.

V and J are TRBV2 and TRBJ2-7, with 11 bases that match TRBD1. Unmatched junction bases numbered 4, after V lost 10 bases and J lost 2 bases. The germline V gene encodes CDR1 SNHLY and CDR2 FYNNEI. The CDR3 sequence is 13 residues long. In nucleotides, the CDR3 is TGTGCCACACAGGGACAGGGGGCCTACGAGCAGTACTTC. It yields the protein CATQGQGAYEQYF.

Remarks on this clone: This could be a read error, since a much larger clone is one nucleotide away. The chain has TRBV7-3 and TRBJ2-5; D gene unclear. Deletions cut 6 bases from V and 0 bases from J, with 2 bases between. Germline CDR1 reads SGHTA; CDR2 reads FQGTGA. CDR3 size: 11 residues. The CDR3 DNA reads as TGTGCCAGCAGGTACCAAGAGACCCAGTACTTC. Its translation is CASRYQETQYF.